Shown below are 17 T cell receptor beta chains from a single sample sequenced in a study of T cells after yellow fever vaccination. MiXCR, applied by TCRdb to the 5' RACE reads, yields one record per CDR3 protein. The data hold 500,000 to 650,000 distinct CDR3 sequences, with 13% observed a single time. This sample comprised PBMCs, obtained on the day of the yellow fever booster vaccination. The receptor source for this set is a man aged 25-45 years who received the YFV17D yellow fever vaccine.

The chain recombines TRBV12-3 or TRBV12-4 with TRBJ2-7; TRBD1 is a possible D gene (6 bases). Trimming left V 1 base short and J 3 bases short, with 10 bases between. This CDR3 is built from 14 residues. CDR3 in DNA: TGTGCCAGCAGTTTAGACAGGGATTACTACGAGCAGTACTTC. Protein product: CASSLDRDYYEQYF.

This chain connects TRBV29-1 to TRBJ1-5; D is unresolved. This CDR3 comprises 13 residues. CDR1 and CDR2 (germline): SQVTM, ANQGSEA. Deletions cut 4 bases from V and 4 bases from J, with 11 bases between. CDR3 DNA sequence: TGCAGCGTTGTGTACAGTTTAAATCAGCCCCAGCATTTT. This codes for CSVVYSLNQPQHF. The full variable domain, its missing parts supplied by reference TRBV29-1 and TRBJ1-5, is SAVISQKPSRDICQRGTSLTIQCQVDSQVTMMFWYRQQPGQSLTLIATANQGSEATYESGFVIDKFPISRPNLTFSTLTVSNMSPEDSSIYLCSVVYSLNQPQHFGDGTRLSIL.

This clonotype occurred many times. The genes are TRBV7-9 and TRBJ2-2, with 7 positions matching TRBD1. Trimming at V came to 1 base and at J to 6 bases, leaving 8 bases not matched to a gene. The CDR3 totals 16 residues. Germline CDR1 reads SEHNR; CDR2 reads FQNEAQ (reference sequence). CDR3 nucleotide sequence: TGTGCCAGCAGCTTAGAGGGACAGAGGGAGCCCGGGGAGCTGTTTTTT. Its translation is CASSLEGQREPGELFF.

This clonotype was counted only a few times. The V and J genes are TRBV5-1 and TRBJ1-2; D is unclear. Per germline, CDR1 SGHRS and CDR2 YFSETQ. Deletions cut 7 bases from V and 10 bases from J, with 8 bases between. This CDR3 has 9 amino acids. The CDR3 spells CASHLLYTF. The CDR3 DNA is TGCGCCAGCCACCTCCTCTACACCTTC.

In its sample, this clonotype was seen a few times. The chain links TRBV20-1 to TRBJ2-3; tentative D call: TRBD2 (5 bases). CDR1 and CDR2 (germline): DFQATT, SNEGSKA (reference sequence). The CDR3 runs 11 residues. The germline V and J ends were trimmed by 6 bases and 5 bases, with 9 bases remaining between them. The CDR3 loop is CSARGGDTQYF. The CDR3 DNA reads as TGCAGTGCCCGTGGAGGAGATACGCAGTATTTT.

Only a few counts were recorded for this clonotype. This chain joins TRBV19 and TRBJ2-1; D unresolved. The CDR3 totals 14 residues. V lost 7 bases to trimming and J lost 7 bases, with 17 bases between them. Germline V gene sequence: CDR1 LNHDA, CDR2 SQIVND (reference sequence). CDR3: CASTPDPWVNEQFF. The CDR3 DNA is TGTGCCAGTACCCCGGACCCGTGGGTAAATGAGCAGTTCTTC.

The chain is built from TRBV27 and TRBJ1-1, with D unclear. Trimming cost V 4 bases and J 0 bases, with 9 bases left between them. Germline CDR1 reads MNHEY; CDR2 reads SMNVEV (reference sequence). CDR3 size: 14 residues. The CDR3: CASSYGNMNTEAFF. The CDR3 nucleotides are TGTGCCAGCAGTTATGGCAACATGAACACTGAAGCTTTCTTT.

The chain employs TRBV6-1 and TRBJ1-1, with 8 bases fitting TRBD1. V shed 6 bases, J shed 6 bases, and the junction held 3 bases outside the gene matches. The CDR3 spans 12 residues. Germline CDR1 is MNHNS and CDR2 is SASEGT. CDR3 in amino acids: CASRADRAEAFF. The CDR3 coding sequence is TGTGCCAGCAGGGCGGACAGGGCTGAAGCTTTCTTT.

The chain couples TRBV28 to TRBJ2-2; 16 bases line up with TRBD2. The CDR3 extends over 18 amino acids. Trimming removed 4 bases from V and 5 bases from J; junction bases left unmatched: 7. Germline V CDR1 and CDR2: MDHEN, SYDVKM. The chain's CDR3 is CASSSPGLAGGRTGELFF. The CDR3 nucleotides read TGTGCCAGCAGTTCGCCGGGACTAGCGGGAGGGAGGACCGGGGAGCTGTTTTTT.

The gene calls are TRBV4-1 and TRBJ2-1, with 8 bases fitting TRBD2. V trimming: 4 bases; J trimming: 7 bases; junction bases outside the gene matches: 18. The CDR3 spans 18 residues. Germline CDR1 and CDR2: MGHRA and YSYEKL. CDR3 coding DNA: TGCGCCAGCAGCCTTTATCACGGGCCAGCGGGGGTAACTAATGAGCAGTTCTTC. Protein product: CASSLYHGPAGVTNEQFF.

This clonotype has only a few counts. The V and J genes are TRBV18 and TRBJ2-1, with TRBD2 matching over 9 bases. Germline V gene sequence: CDR1 KGHSH, CDR2 LQKENI. This CDR3 spans 15 amino acids. After removal of 3 bases from V and 6 bases from J, the junction contained 6 bases not matched to a gene. This CDR3 reads CASSPRTTSGNEQFF. CDR3 nucleotides: TGTGCCAGCTCACCTAGGACGACTAGCGGCAATGAGCAGTTCTTC.

The genes are TRBV7-3 and TRBJ2-3; TRBD2 agrees at 8 bases. V was pared by 5 bases and J by 9 bases, with 4 bases of the junction left unmatched. This CDR3 has 12 residues. From germline, CDR1 is SGHTA and CDR2 FQGTGA. The CDR3 nucleotides are TGTGCCAGCAGCCCGGGAGGGCTGACGCAGTATTTT. This codes for CASSPGGLTQYF. The whole variable domain, filled in from reference TRBV7-3 and TRBJ2-3, reads GAGVSQTPSNKVTEKGKYVELRCDPISGHTALYWYRQSLGQGPEFLIYFQGTGAADDSGLPNDRFFAVRPEGSVSTLKIQRTERGDSAVYLCASSPGGLTQYFGPGTRLTVL.

This clonotype turned up a few times. J is TRBJ2-1 and V is TRBV28; 8 bases agree with TRBD2. V lost 3 bases, J lost 6 bases, and 16 bases stayed unmatched. Germline loops: CDR1 MDHEN, CDR2 SYDVKM. This CDR3 has 18 residues. The CDR3 loop is CASSFDLFFREGFNEQFF. The CDR3 bases are TGTGCCAGCAGTTTCGACCTATTCTTTCGGGAGGGATTCAATGAGCAGTTCTTC.

This clonotype was counted only a few times. The chain uses TRBV9 and TRBJ2-3, with 10 bases matching TRBD1. This CDR3 has 17 residues. Germline V gene data show CDR1 as SGDLS and CDR2 as YYNGEE. Trimming at V came to 3 bases and at J to 2 bases, leaving 9 bases not matched to a gene. This CDR3 reads CASSAPPGTGATDTQYF. In DNA, the CDR3 is TGTGCCAGCAGCGCACCCCCCGGGACAGGGGCCACAGATACGCAGTATTTT. Using reference TRBV9 and TRBJ2-3 for the parts outside the CDR3, the full variable domain is DSGVTQTPKHLITATGQRVTLRCSPRSGDLSVYWYQQSLDQGLQFLIQYYNGEERAKGNILERFSAQQFPDLHSELNLSSLELGDSALYFCASSAPPGTGATDTQYFGPGTRLTVL.

The chain is built from TRBV20-1 and TRBJ2-1; the match to TRBD2 covers 10 bases. Germline CDR1 and CDR2: DFQATT and SNEGSKA (reference sequence). This CDR3 contains 13 residues. For the CDR3, the DNA is TGCAGAGCTCTAGCGGGAGTCCGCAATGAGCAGTTCTTC. Translated, it gives CRALAGVRNEQFF.

This chain connects TRBV12-3 or TRBV12-4 to TRBJ2-7; D call uncertain. V was shortened by 3 bases and J by 4 bases, with 13 bases between the two germline ends. The CDR3 has 14 residues. CDR3 in amino acids: CASSFLPSNYEQYF. CDR3 DNA: TGTGCCAGCAGTTTCTTGCCGTCGAATTACGAGCAGTACTTC.

The chain couples TRBV7-9 to TRBJ2-2, with D perhaps TRBD2 (6 bases). V was clipped by 3 bases and J by 10 bases, with 9 bases between them. Germline CDR1 SEHNR, CDR2 FQNEAQ (reference sequence). This CDR3 spans 12 amino acids. CDR3 DNA sequence: TGTGCCAGCAGCTTGCGGGGCGTGGAGCTGTTTTTT. Translation gives CASSLRGVELFF.